This passage covers 7 T cell receptor beta chains from one sample sequenced in a study of shared clonotypes between healthy human individuals. Data came from immunoSEQ multiplex PCR; TCRdb stores just in-frame clones and leaves some out. The top ten hold about 10% of the sample, which has 300,000 to 350,000 clones, around four fifths seen once. Sample: memory CD4+ T cells sorted from blood. Regarding subset: CD45RA-negative fraction. The receptor source for this set is a man aged 30 to 45 in good health.

This chain uses TRBV6-1 with TRBJ1-5, with D perhaps matching TRBD1 (5 bases). CDR3 size: 15 residues. The germline CDR1 and CDR2 sequences are MNHNS and SASEGT. Deletions cut 2 bases from V and 2 bases from J, with 10 bases between. The CDR3 sequence is CASSELVGGNQPQHF. DNA for the CDR3: TGTGCCAGCAGTGAATTAGTGGGGGGCAATCAGCCCCAGCATTTT.

The rearrangement uses TRBV29-1 and TRBJ2-3; no firm D call. The CDR3 is 14 residues long. Trimming took 7 bases from V and 4 from J, leaving 18 bases between them. Germline lookup yields CDR1 SQVTM and CDR2 ANQGSEA. The chain's CDR3 is CSARRSNSADTQYF. The CDR3 region has the DNA TGCAGCGCAAGGCGCAGCAATTCGGCAGATACGCAGTATTTT.

This clone turned up a few times. The rearrangement joins TRBV7-6 to TRBJ2-2, with D possibly matching TRBD2 (5 bases). Germline V CDR1 and CDR2: SGHVS, FNYEAQ. V was pared by 5 bases and J by 4 bases, with 14 bases between. The CDR3 is 15 residues long. The CDR3 DNA is TGTGCCAGCAGCGCTGTCACTAGTTTCACCGGGGAGCTGTTTTTT. Its translation is CASSAVTSFTGELFF.

J is TRBJ2-2 and V is TRBV7-6; TRBD1 aligns across 10 bases. CDR1 and CDR2 (germline): SGHVS, FNYEAQ. The CDR3 consists of 16 residues. The V segment lost 1 base and the J segment 8 bases; nucleotides outside the gene matches: 7. The CDR3 is CASSLVVTGGLGELFF. The CDR3 nucleotides are TGTGCCAGCAGCTTAGTGGTGACAGGGGGCCTGGGGGAGCTGTTTTTT.

This clone was counted a single time. The chain uses TRBV28 and TRBJ2-7, with 11 bases that match TRBD2. Per germline, CDR1 MDHEN and CDR2 SYDVKM. V lost 7 bases and J lost 6; bases outside the gene matches: 5. The CDR3 contains 13 residues. The CDR3 DNA reads TGTGCCAGCACCAATAGCGGGAGGGTCGAGCAGTACTTC. Amino acids: CASTNSGRVEQYF.

This chain connects TRBV9 to TRBJ2-3; no clear D. The germline V gene encodes CDR1 SGDLS and CDR2 YYNGEE. Trimming took 2 bases from V and 0 from J, leaving 10 bases between them. The length of the CDR3 is 15 residues. The CDR3 region is CASSVGQISTDTQYF. For the CDR3, the DNA is TGTGCCAGCAGCGTCGGGCAGATTAGCACAGATACGCAGTATTTT. Full variable domain (missing parts from reference TRBV9 and TRBJ2-3): DSGVTQTPKHLITATGQRVTLRCSPRSGDLSVYWYQQSLDQGLQFLIQYYNGEERAKGNILERFSAQQFPDLHSELNLSSLELGDSALYFCASSVGQISTDTQYFGPGTRLTVL.

This chain connects TRBV27 to TRBJ1-5; the D gene is possibly TRBD1 (6 bases). CDR3 length: 17 amino acids. Germline V gene data show CDR1 as MNHEY and CDR2 as SMNVEV (reference sequence). Trimming shortened V by 4 bases and J by 0 bases, and 16 bases separated the two germline ends. The CDR3 region has the DNA TGTGCCAGCAGTTCGCTTACAGGGAAAAATAGCAATCAGCCCCAGCATTTT. This sequence encodes CASSSLTGKNSNQPQHF.